Below, 22 T cell receptor beta chains from the same sample are listed, as sequenced in a study of shared clonotypes between healthy human individuals. The assay was immunoSEQ multiplex PCR, and TCRdb's table has in-frame clones only and misses some. This sample has roughly 500,000 clones; about 96% occur once, and the top ten carry under 0.065%. Sequencing used naive CD4+ T cells sorted from blood. Indicated subset: CD45RA+ positively selected. Every receptor here comes from a woman aged 30 to 39 in good health.

This clone was observed a single time. This chain joins TRBV28 and TRBJ2-2; possibly TRBD2 for D (5 bases). The germline V and J ends were trimmed by 10 bases and 5 bases, with 29 bases remaining between them. The CDR3 contains 18 residues. Germline CDR1 MDHEN, CDR2 SYDVKM. CDR3 nucleotides: TGTGCCACATGTCGGGATTCCCTCGGAGCGACGATAACCGGGGAGCTGTTTTTT. Protein sequence: CATCRDSLGATITGELFF.

This clone has just one count. CDR3 sequence (DNA): TGTGCCAGCAGCTCGAGAGCGGGAGCAGCCTACAATGAGCAGTTCTTC. The encoded protein is CASSSRAGAAYNEQFF. The chain employs TRBV7-2 and TRBJ2-1, with TRBD2 matching over 8 bases. This CDR3 is 16 amino acids long. Losses at the gene ends were 4 bases for V and 2 bases for J; bases not matched to a gene: 7. Germline V gene lookup returns CDR1 SGHTA and CDR2 FQGNSA.

The chain combines TRBV2 with TRBJ1-1; possible D gene TRBD1, 6 bases. Trimming cost V 6 bases and J 2 bases, with 13 bases left between them. The germline CDR1 and CDR2 sequences are SNHLY and FYNNEI. The CDR3 sequence is 14 residues long. The CDR3 bases are TGTGCCAGCAGCCGGACAGACCCTAACACTGAAGCTTTCTTT. Its protein is CASSRTDPNTEAFF.

The chain employs TRBV30 and TRBJ2-3; D may be TRBD1 or TRBD2 (5 bases each). V was pared by 5 bases and J by 0 bases, with 12 bases between. The CDR3 totals 14 residues. Germline CDR1 and CDR2: GTSNPN and SVGIG (reference sequence). The CDR3 reads CAWSRGKSTDTQYF. DNA for the CDR3: TGTGCCTGGTCGAGGGGAAAAAGCACAGATACGCAGTATTTT.

The chain has TRBV4-1 and TRBJ1-4; D gene unclear. Trimming took 5 bases from V and 0 from J, leaving 16 bases between them. The germline V gene encodes CDR1 MGHRA and CDR2 YSYEKL. The CDR3 loop spans 17 amino acids. CDR3 sequence (DNA): TGCGCCAGCAGCGCCCGGGGAGCGACGGCAACTAATGAAAAACTGTTTTTT. Protein sequence: CASSARGATATNEKLFF.

The genes are TRBV11-3 and TRBJ2-2, with D uncertain. From germline, CDR1 is SGHNT and CDR2 YENEEA. The germline V and J ends were trimmed by 1 base and 0 bases, with 9 bases remaining between them. The CDR3 spans 16 residues. For the CDR3, the DNA is TGTGCCAGCAGCTTAGGAGCTCAGCCGAACACCGGGGAGCTGTTTTTT. Encoded protein: CASSLGAQPNTGELFF.

The chain employs TRBV6-5 and TRBJ1-2; D is unclear. The CDR3 has 13 residues. Germline V gene sequence: CDR1 MNHEY, CDR2 SVGAGI. V dropped 2 bases and J dropped 1 base, with 5 bases sitting between them. CDR3 protein: CASSYEGNYGYTF. In nucleotides, the CDR3 is TGTGCCAGCAGTTACGAGGGTAACTATGGCTACACCTTC.

The chain is built from TRBV5-1 and TRBJ1-1, with 8 bases matching TRBD1. CDR1 and CDR2 (germline): SGHRS, YFSETQ. This CDR3 contains 16 residues. The junction had 8 bases not matched to a gene; V was cut back by 4 bases and J by 0 bases. As DNA, the CDR3 is TGCGCCAGCAGCGAATGGGACAGGTCGCTGAACACTGAAGCTTTCTTT. This gives the protein CASSEWDRSLNTEAFF.

The V and J genes are TRBV25-1 and TRBJ2-3; 9 bases are a match to TRBD2. The CDR3 consists of 17 residues. Trimming removed 1 base from V and 1 base from J; junction bases left unmatched: 6. Germline V gene data show CDR1 as MGHDK and CDR2 as SYGVNS. Here the CDR3 DNA reads TGTGCCAGCAGTGAATCGGGGACTAGCTATCGCACAGATACGCAGTATTTT. Amino acid sequence: CASSESGTSYRTDTQYF.

This clone was observed a single time. This chain joins TRBV10-2 and TRBJ2-1; 15 bases align to TRBD2. The CDR3 runs to 15 residues. Trimming removed 6 bases from V and 10 bases from J; junction bases left unmatched: 7. Germline loops: CDR1 WSHSY, CDR2 SAAADI. As DNA, the CDR3 is TGCGCCAGCAGATCGGGACTAGCGGGAGGCTGGGAGCAGTTCTTC. Its translation is CASRSGLAGGWEQFF.

The V call is TRBV4-1, the J call TRBJ2-5; 7 bases are shared with TRBD1. The CDR3 runs to 14 residues. V lost 7 bases and J lost 4; bases outside the gene matches: 9. Germline CDR1 and CDR2: MGHRA and YSYEKL. CDR3 in amino acids: CASKDRVGGETQYF. CDR3 DNA sequence: TGCGCCAGCAAAGACAGGGTAGGAGGAGAGACCCAGTACTTC.

The chain joins TRBV28 to TRBJ2-2, with 9 bases fitting TRBD2. Germline trimming cut 9 bases from V and 6 bases from J; bases unmatched to any gene: 5. The CDR3 consists of 13 residues. Germline V gives CDR1 MDHEN, CDR2 SYDVKM. The CDR3 loop is CASIAGDSGELFF. Here the CDR3 DNA reads TGTGCCAGTATAGCGGGAGATTCCGGGGAGCTGTTTTTT.

This clone has only a few counts. For the CDR3, the DNA is TGTGCCTGGACCACTAGCTCTGAGCAGTACTTC. This translates into CAWTTSSEQYF. The chain has TRBV30 and TRBJ2-7, with a weak D call TRBD2 (6 bases). The V end was cut by 4 bases, the J end by 7 bases, with 11 bases between. CDR3 size: 11 residues. CDR1 is GTSNPN and CDR2 is SVGIG in the germline V gene (reference sequence).

This clone has a single count. The chain couples TRBV5-1 to TRBJ2-2, with D perhaps matching TRBD1 or TRBD2 (5 bases each). The CDR3 has 16 residues. Trimming removed 4 bases from V and 9 bases from J, with 22 bases in between. CDR1 is SGHRS and CDR2 is YFSETQ in the germline V gene. CDR3 residues: CASSRSREGLWRELFF. For the CDR3, the DNA is TGCGCCAGCAGCCGTTCTAGAGAGGGGCTATGGAGGGAGCTGTTTTTT. Supplemented by reference TRBV5-1 and TRBJ2-2, the full variable domain reads KAGVTQTPRYLIKTRGQQVTLSCSPISGHRSVSWYQQTPGQGLQFLFEYFSETQRNKGNFPGRFSGRQFSNSRSEMNVSTLELGDSALYLCASSRSREGLWRELFFGEGSRLTVL.

This chain connects TRBV2 to TRBJ2-2, with unresolved D. The CDR3 covers 14 residues. Trimming removed 1 base from V and 1 base from J, with 4 bases in between. In germline, CDR1 is SNHLY, CDR2 FYNNEI. This CDR3 is CASSEGMNTGELFF. In DNA form, the CDR3 reads TGTGCCAGCAGTGAAGGGATGAACACCGGGGAGCTGTTTTTT.

This clone was seen a single time. The V call is TRBV19, the J call TRBJ1-2; 7 bases match TRBD1. The CDR3 has 12 amino acids. Germline CDR1 reads LNHDA; CDR2 reads SQIVND (reference sequence). Trimming took 7 bases from V and 8 from J; bases not matched to a gene: 7. CDR3 loop: CASNSRQGGYTF. CDR3 sequence (DNA): TGTGCCAGTAACTCTCGACAGGGCGGCTACACCTTC.

V gene TRBV30 combines with J gene TRBJ1-4, with D hard to call. The CDR3 totals 16 residues. CDR1 is GTSNPN and CDR2 is SVGIG in the germline V gene (reference sequence). Trimming removed 3 bases at V and 3 bases at J, with 17 bases between. The CDR3 protein is CAWRWRSGLANEKLFF. Written as DNA, the CDR3 is TGTGCCTGGAGATGGCGCTCCGGCCTCGCTAATGAAAAACTGTTTTTT.

The chain employs TRBV28 and TRBJ2-7; D assignment may be TRBD1 or TRBD2 (5 bases each). CDR1 and CDR2 (germline): MDHEN, SYDVKM. V dropped 5 bases and J dropped 2 bases, with 16 bases sitting between them. This CDR3 spans 15 amino acids. CDR3 DNA: TGTGCCAGCAGTCCCACCGGGACCGCTACCTACGAGCAGTACTTC. As protein: CASSPTGTATYEQYF.

The chain couples TRBV19 to TRBJ1-2; perhaps TRBD1 as D (6 bases). The V gene's germline CDR1 is LNHDA and CDR2 SQIVND (reference sequence). Trimming shortened V by 5 bases and J by 5 bases, and 9 bases separated the two germline ends. The CDR3 has 12 amino acids. The CDR3 sequence is CASSPGEYGYTF. CDR3 DNA: TGTGCCAGTAGTCCAGGGGAATATGGCTACACCTTC.

V usage is TRBV28 and J usage is TRBJ1-3; D gene ambiguous. CDR3 length: 15 residues. The germline gives CDR1 MDHEN, CDR2 SYDVKM. Trimming took 10 bases from V and 9 from J, leaving 25 bases between them. For the CDR3, the DNA is TGTGCCACCTCTTTAATACCGCTAACCGAGAGCACCATATATTTT. It is translated as CATSLIPLTESTIYF.

The chain employs TRBV30 and TRBJ1-4, with TRBD1 as a possible D gene (5 bases). V lost 1 base and J lost 4, with 16 bases in between. Germline lookup yields CDR1 GTSNPN and CDR2 SVGIG (reference sequence). This CDR3 is built from 16 residues. The CDR3 DNA reads TGTGCCTGGAGTGCGACTAGGGGCGCGGGTAATGAAAAACTGTTTTTT. Translated: CAWSATRGAGNEKLFF.

This chain connects TRBV2 to TRBJ2-7, with a possible D match to TRBD1 (6 bases). Germline values: CDR1 SNHLY, CDR2 FYNNEI. This CDR3 is built from 14 residues. V dropped 0 bases and J dropped 3 bases, with 9 bases sitting between them. The CDR3 sequence: CASSEARGRYEQYF. Written as DNA, the CDR3 is TGTGCCAGCAGTGAAGCCAGGGGACGCTACGAGCAGTACTTC.